Listed here is a single T cell receptor (beta chain). Its antigen is unidentified. The V gene lost 6 bases and the J gene lost 5 bases, with 22 bases spanning the gap. There are 16 residues in the CDR3. The germline V gene has CDR1 MDHEN and CDR2 SYDVKM. The method was immunoSEQ multiplex PCR; TCRdb's version includes in-frame clones alone and lacks a portion of them. The sample lists tens of thousands of clones, under 85% occurring once. Stated time point: new active TB diagnosis, blood taken before or within 7 days of starting treatment. Each donor contributed 90,000 to 100,000 T cells on average, unsorted. This sample stems from a study of T cells in tuberculosis. Study summary: Samples predate treatment or fall within its first 7 days.

Study-level findings and limits: GMM-specific TCRs were nearer to active tuberculosis alpha repertoires, suggesting expansion.

This sequence was found in an adult with tuberculosis. The material sequenced was PBMCs, taken at tuberculosis diagnosis. The V and J genes are TRBV28 and TRBJ2-5; a possible D gene is TRBD2 (5 bases). This CDR3 is CASSSTGSPIQETQYF. In DNA form, the CDR3 reads TGTGCCAGCAGCTCAACGGGGTCCCCCATCCAGGAGACCCAGTACTTC.